This T cell receptor beta chain emerged from a study of brain T cells in children with intractable seizures. As to time point: blood from clinic visit 5 months post-surgery; TSC patient then seizure free. Surgery cases with the highest brain T cell transcript signatures were chosen for sequencing. Sequenced by immunoSEQ multiplex PCR; TCRdb stores in-frame clones only, minus some. Of 340,000 or so clones in the sample, roughly 92% were seen once. V was pared by 0 bases and J by 4 bases, with 16 bases between. This CDR3 comprises 16 residues. The V gene's germline CDR1 is SGHRS and CDR2 YFSETQ. The gene calls are TRBV5-1 and TRBJ2-5, with D perhaps TRBD2 (6 bases). This receptor was identified in a boy less than two years old with tuberous sclerosis and intractable seizures. Sample: peripheral blood, taken roughly 5 months after surgery. The CDR3 nucleotides are TGCGCCAGCAGCTTGGCGGACGGGGGAGTGCTAGAGACCCAGTACTTC. This sequence encodes CASSLADGGVLETQYF.